This is a list of T cell receptor beta chains from one sample in a study of cytomegalovirus exposure and HLA in healthy donors. Assay used: immunoSEQ multiplex PCR; TCRdb lists only in-frame clones, some missing. The sample contains roughly 100,000 clones, around a tenth of which appear only once. The specimen sequenced was PBMCs. These receptors all come from a man aged 35-49 years in good health and CMV-seropositive. Both conserved end residues are part of each CDR3. The order of the fields is D gene, clone size, J gene, V gene, CDR3 DNA, CDR3 protein. A D gene is named only where the DNA matches it firmly. Clone size appears in some rows only: once, few, many, or a class for an expanded clone.

d_call: NA; clone_size: few; j_call: TRBJ2-2; v_call: TRBV27; cdr3_nt: TGTGCCAGCAGTTTAACCAGGGTGAACACCGGGGAGCTGTTTTTT; cdr3_aa: CASSLTRVNTGELFF
d_call: NA; clone_size: NA; j_call: TRBJ2-1; v_call: TRBV10-1; cdr3_nt: TGCGCCAGCAGTGATACGACTAGAGGGAGAAATGAGCAGTTCTTC; cdr3_aa: CASSDTTRGRNEQFF
d_call: TRBD1; clone_size: NA; j_call: TRBJ1-3; v_call: TRBV10-3; cdr3_nt: TGTGCCATCAGTGAGTCGATGGACAGGGGAAACGCCATATATTTT; cdr3_aa: CAISESMDRGNAIYF
d_call: TRBD1; clone_size: few; j_call: TRBJ2-7; v_call: TRBV4-1; cdr3_nt: TGCGCCAGCAGCCAGGACCCGGGACAGGCCTACGAGCAGTACTTC; cdr3_aa: CASSQDPGQAYEQYF
d_call: TRBD1; clone_size: NA; j_call: TRBJ1-2; v_call: TRBV11-3; cdr3_nt: TGTGCCAGCAGCTTAGATCAGCAGGGGACAGCTTATGGCTACACCTTC; cdr3_aa: CASSLDQQGTAYGYTF
d_call: TRBD1; clone_size: few; j_call: TRBJ2-2; v_call: TRBV4-1; cdr3_nt: TGCGCCAGCAGACCCCCGGGACAGGGGACCGGGGAGCTGTTTTTT; cdr3_aa: CASRPPGQGTGELFF
d_call: NA; clone_size: NA; j_call: TRBJ2-7; v_call: TRBV2; cdr3_nt: TGTGCCAGCATCGAAACGGGACAATCCTACGAGCAGTACTTC; cdr3_aa: CASIETGQSYEQYF
d_call: NA; clone_size: NA; j_call: TRBJ1-5; v_call: TRBV4-1; cdr3_nt: TGCGCCAGCAGGGGAGATGACGGGACAAGTAGCAATCAGCCCCAGCATTTT; cdr3_aa: CASRGDDGTSSNQPQHF
d_call: TRBD1; clone_size: many; j_call: TRBJ1-1; v_call: TRBV7-8; cdr3_nt: TGTGCCAGCAGCTCGCAACAGGGGTCAGCTTTCTTT; cdr3_aa: CASSSQQGSAFF
d_call: TRBD2; clone_size: NA; j_call: TRBJ2-3; v_call: TRBV6-6; cdr3_nt: TGTGCCAGCAGATTCGGGACTAGCGGGAGGGATACGCAGTATTTT; cdr3_aa: CASRFGTSGRDTQYF
d_call: NA; clone_size: NA; j_call: TRBJ1-5; v_call: TRBV4-2; cdr3_nt: TGTGCCAGCAGCCAAGATGCGGGGGATCAGCCCCAGCATTTT; cdr3_aa: CASSQDAGDQPQHF
d_call: TRBD1; clone_size: few; j_call: TRBJ1-1; v_call: TRBV5-6; cdr3_nt: TGTGCCAGCAGCTTGTGGGACAGGGGTAACACTGAAGCTTTCTTT; cdr3_aa: CASSLWDRGNTEAFF
d_call: TRBD2; clone_size: NA; j_call: TRBJ2-7; v_call: TRBV11-2; cdr3_nt: TGTGCCAGCAGAAGACTAGCGATCTCCTACGAGCAGTACTTC; cdr3_aa: CASRRLAISYEQYF